This TCR beta chain was documented in a study of blood T cell repertoires in COVID-19. Repertoires were generated with immunoSEQ multiplex PCR, while TCRdb's copy carries only in-frame clones and drops some. Here the sample spans tens of thousands of clones, 65% to 90% being singletons. The CDR3 spans 15 residues. Germline assignment: CDR1 SQVTM and CDR2 ANQGSEA. The J segment lost 5 bases and the V segment lost 7 bases, leaving 12 bases of the junction unmatched. The specimen sequenced was peripheral blood. The TCR comes from a man aged 65 to 85 with active or convalescent COVID-19. V and J are TRBV29-1 and TRBJ2-2; TRBD1 matches 8 bases. The CDR3 coding sequence is TGCAGCGCCAGAGTTGGACAGGGAGGTACCGGGGAGCTGTTTTTT. This sequence encodes CSARVGQGGTGELFF.